The rows below give T cell receptor beta chains drawn from one sample of a study of PD-1 blockade in classical Hodgkin lymphoma. TCRdb's copy holds only in-frame clones and misses some; the assay was immunoSEQ multiplex PCR. The sample yields tens of thousands of clones, 94% seen once. The sequencing input was peripheral blood mononuclear cells (PBMCs). Receptors originate from a human donor with classical Hodgkin lymphoma. Both conserved end residues are part of each CDR3. The D gene is left open where the match is weak. Clone size is stated in some rows and not others, as once, few, many or a class when expanded.

v_gene: TRBV10-3
j_gene: TRBJ1-1
abundance: .
d_gene: .
CDR3aa: CAIRGVGLNTEAFF
CDR3nt: TGTGCCATCAGGGGGGTAGGGTTGAACACTGAAGCTTTCTTT

v_gene: TRBV7-9
j_gene: TRBJ2-1
abundance: .
d_gene: .
CDR3aa: CASSFPVALSYNEQFF
CDR3nt: TGTGCCAGCAGCTTCCCCGTTGCCCTTTCCTACAATGAGCAGTTCTTC

v_gene: TRBV25-1
j_gene: TRBJ1-2
abundance: once
d_gene: TRBD1
CDR3aa: CASSTRQGKNYGYTF
CDR3nt: TGTGCCAGCAGTACCCGACAGGGGAAGAACTATGGCTACACCTTC

v_gene: TRBV11-1
j_gene: TRBJ2-5
abundance: once
d_gene: .
CDR3aa: CASSLFMEYQETQYF
CDR3nt: TGTGCCAGCAGCTTATTCATGGAGTACCAAGAGACCCAGTACTTC

v_gene: TRBV4-1
j_gene: TRBJ2-7
abundance: .
d_gene: TRBD1
CDR3aa: CASSHRTGYGEQYF
CDR3nt: TGCGCCAGCAGCCACCGGACAGGGTACGGCGAGCAGTACTTC

v_gene: TRBV2
j_gene: TRBJ1-5
abundance: .
d_gene: .
CDR3aa: CASRVEGSFEPQHF
CDR3nt: TGTGCCAGCAGGGTTGAGGGGAGTTTTGAGCCCCAGCATTTT

v_gene: TRBV27
j_gene: TRBJ2-7
abundance: .
d_gene: .
CDR3aa: CASSLRGGGEQYF
CDR3nt: TGTGCCAGCAGTTTACGAGGGGGTGGCGAGCAGTACTTC

v_gene: TRBV1
j_gene: TRBJ2-7
abundance: .
d_gene: .
CDR3aa: CTSSQDLRTGEFMGYEQYF
CDR3nt: TGCACCAGCAGCCAAGATTTAAGGACAGGAGAATTCATGGGCTACGAGCAGTACTTC

v_gene: TRBV14
j_gene: TRBJ1-2
abundance: once
d_gene: TRBD1
CDR3aa: CASSQDNRGGRGYTF
CDR3nt: TGTGCCAGCAGCCAAGATAACAGGGGCGGTCGCGGCTACACCTTC

v_gene: TRBV5-1
j_gene: TRBJ2-7
abundance: .
d_gene: .
CDR3aa: CASSLGLLSSYEQYF
CDR3nt: TGCGCCAGCAGCTTGGGACTTTTGAGCTCCTACGAGCAGTACTTC

v_gene: TRBV4-3
j_gene: TRBJ1-2
abundance: .
d_gene: .
CDR3aa: CASSQDLSPSAYGYTF
CDR3nt: TGCGCCAGCAGCCAAGATCTTTCCCCGTCGGCCTATGGCTACACCTTC

v_gene: TRBV29-1
j_gene: TRBJ2-7
abundance: .
d_gene: TRBD2
CDR3aa: CSVPGTSSYEQYF
CDR3nt: TGCAGCGTCCCCGGGACTAGCAGCTACGAGCAGTACTTC

v_gene: TRBV6-5
j_gene: TRBJ1-4
abundance: .
d_gene: .
CDR3aa: CASSYSRQFNEKLFF
CDR3nt: TGTGCCAGCAGTTACTCGAGACAGTTTAATGAAAAACTGTTTTTT

v_gene: TRBV27
j_gene: TRBJ1-4
abundance: .
d_gene: .
CDR3aa: CASSLSGRPYEKLFF
CDR3nt: TGTGCCAGCAGTTTATCGGGGAGGCCTTATGAAAAACTGTTTTTT

v_gene: TRBV6-1
j_gene: TRBJ2-2
abundance: once
d_gene: TRBD1
CDR3aa: CASSEPGTGDLANTGELFF
CDR3nt: TGTGCCAGCAGTGAACCGGGGACAGGGGACCTGGCGAACACCGGGGAGCTGTTTTTT

v_gene: TRBV6-5
j_gene: TRBJ1-2
abundance: .
d_gene: .
CDR3aa: CASGGLAGYGYTF
CDR3nt: TGTGCCAGCGGAGGGTTAGCGGGATATGGCTACACCTTC

v_gene: TRBV5-1
j_gene: TRBJ2-3
abundance: .
d_gene: .
CDR3aa: CASSRSGGVAEGDTQYF
CDR3nt: TGCGCCAGCAGCCGATCAGGAGGTGTAGCGGAGGGAGATACGCAGTATTTT

v_gene: TRBV7-3
j_gene: TRBJ2-7
abundance: .
d_gene: TRBD1
CDR3aa: CASSQGTGSEQYF
CDR3nt: TGTGCCAGCAGCCAAGGGACAGGCTCCGAGCAGTACTTC

v_gene: TRBV2
j_gene: TRBJ2-1
abundance: .
d_gene: TRBD2
CDR3aa: CASRLAGGFLNEQFF
CDR3nt: TGTGCCAGCAGACTAGCGGGGGGCTTTCTGAATGAGCAGTTCTTC

v_gene: TRBV30
j_gene: TRBJ1-2
abundance: .
d_gene: .
CDR3aa: CAWSVRLDTSNYGYAF
CDR3nt: TGTGCCTGGAGTGTACGTCTGGACACTTCTAACTATGGCTACGCCTTC

v_gene: TRBV4-3
j_gene: TRBJ2-3
abundance: .
d_gene: TRBD2
CDR3aa: CASSKRDYFTDTQYF
CDR3nt: TGCGCCAGCAGCAAAAGGGACTACTTCACAGATACGCAGTATTTT

v_gene: TRBV30
j_gene: TRBJ1-3
abundance: .
d_gene: .
CDR3aa: CAWSVGSGFSGNTIYF
CDR3nt: TGTGCCTGGAGTGTGGGTTCAGGATTCTCTGGAAACACCATATATTTT